The 24 T cell receptor beta chains in this list originate from one sample, sequenced in a study of control samples from healthy donors and cancer patients (dated by TCRdb to the early 2020s). Library method: the immunoSEQ multiplex PCR assay. Sourced from immuneACCESS, this table was stored by TCRdb with only in-frame sequences that have V and J called. A share of the clones is absent; for the studies checked, an unresolved V gene accounts for under half, and the remainder has no known explanation. The table for this sample lists around 130,000 clones; about 89% of them were counted only once. The top ten constitute around 40% of the sample. Sequenced: blood. These receptors came from a man aged 45-60 years in good health.

The chain links TRBV10-3 to TRBJ2-3; 7 bases align to TRBD2. Germline V gene lookup returns CDR1 ENHRY and CDR2 SYGVKD. The CDR3 is 15 amino acids. The junction had 11 bases not matched to a gene; V was cut back by 10 bases and J by 1 base. In nucleotides, the CDR3 is TGTGCCACCCTCCATCAGCGGGGTGGCACAGATACGCAGTATTTT. As protein: CATLHQRGGTDTQYF.

This chain links TRBV19 with TRBJ1-6; TRBD1 matches at 7 bases. CDR3 length equals 17 residues. Germline CDR1 is LNHDA and CDR2 is SQIVND (reference sequence). V was pared by 1 base and J by 7 bases, with 10 bases of the junction left unmatched. The DNA for the CDR3 is TGTGCCAGTAGTATAGCTCTTACCGGGACAGAGAATTCACCCCTCCACTTT. This translates into CASSIALTGTENSPLHF.

This clone was seen once. V and J are TRBV3-1 (or the pseudogene TRBV3-2) and TRBJ1-1, with D perhaps matching TRBD1 (5 bases). Per germline, CDR1 LGHDT and CDR2 YNNKEL (reference sequence). The CDR3 runs to 13 residues. V dropped 7 bases and J dropped 4 bases, with 13 bases sitting between them. CDR3 in DNA: TGTGCCAGCAAAGAGGGGTGGGCCACTGAAGCTTTCTTT. Its translation is CASKEGWATEAFF.

The genes are TRBV29-1 and TRBJ2-1, with TRBD1 matching over 7 bases. The germline gives CDR1 SQVTM, CDR2 ANQGSEA. CDR3 length equals 14 residues. Trimming took 7 bases from V and 0 from J; bases not matched to a gene: 6. CDR3 in DNA: TGCAGCGCTACAGGGGCACCCTCCTACAATGAGCAGTTCTTC. Translating gives CSATGAPSYNEQFF.

This clone was seen only once. The chain joins TRBV19 to TRBJ2-7; D is undetermined. This CDR3 has 13 residues. CDR1 LNHDA and CDR2 SQIVND come from the germline V gene (reference sequence). The V end lost 3 bases, the J end lost 3 bases, and 9 bases lay between the germline ends. The CDR3 reads CASSINGVYEQYF. The CDR3 coding sequence is TGTGCCAGTAGTATCAATGGGGTCTACGAGCAGTACTTC.

The V and J genes are TRBV15 and TRBJ2-5; 13 bases are a match to TRBD2. CDR1 LNHNV and CDR2 YYDKDF come from the germline V gene (reference sequence). The ends lost 5 bases at V and 5 bases at J; junction bases unmatched: 5. The CDR3 has 15 amino acids. The CDR3 spells CATSGTSGGAETQYF. In DNA, the CDR3 is TGTGCCACCAGCGGTACTAGCGGGGGGGCGGAGACCCAGTACTTC.

The chain employs TRBV19 and TRBJ1-2; D call uncertain. Germline assignment: CDR1 LNHDA and CDR2 SQIVND (reference sequence). The CDR3 has 15 amino acids. V gave up 1 base and J gave up 1 base, with 10 bases separating them. DNA of the CDR3: TGTGCCAGTAGTATAGGAACGACACTTAACTATGGCTACACCTTC. It specifies CASSIGTTLNYGYTF.

The CDR3 coding sequence is TGTGCCAGCAGCGTACGGAGGGGGGAGACCCAGTACTTC. Protein sequence: CASSVRRGETQYF. The chain is built from TRBV9 and TRBJ2-5, with D possibly being TRBD1 or TRBD2 (6 bases each). The CDR3 has 13 residues. Per germline, CDR1 SGDLS and CDR2 YYNGEE. V was trimmed by 1 base and J by 5 bases, leaving 9 bases between them. Variable domain in full (rest from reference TRBV9 and TRBJ2-5): DSGVTQTPKHLITATGQRVTLRCSPRSGDLSVYWYQQSLDQGLQFLIQYYNGEERAKGNILERFSAQQFPDLHSELNLSSLELGDSALYFCASSVRRGETQYFGPGTRLLVL.

This chain joins TRBV7-6 and TRBJ1-3; no clear D gene. Per germline, CDR1 SGHVS and CDR2 FNYEAQ. The CDR3 covers 15 residues. Trimming pared 1 base from V and 0 bases from J, leaving 7 bases between. The CDR3 here is CASSLVSDSGNTIYF. The CDR3 bases are TGTGCCAGCAGCTTAGTATCTGACTCTGGAAACACCATATATTTT.

This rearrangement joins TRBV7-2 to TRBJ1-1, with unresolved D. This CDR3 spans 15 amino acids. Germline V gene lookup returns CDR1 SGHTA and CDR2 FQGNSA. V lost 2 bases and J lost 3, with 13 bases in between. The CDR3 region is CASSLIWGGDTEAFF. Written as DNA, the CDR3 is TGTGCCAGCAGCTTAATCTGGGGTGGTGACACTGAAGCTTTCTTT.

The V and J genes are TRBV7-8 and TRBJ1-5, with 9 nucleotides matching TRBD1. CDR1 SGHVS and CDR2 FQNEAQ come from the germline V gene. The CDR3 covers 15 residues. With V trimmed by 6 bases and J by 8 bases, 11 bases remained unmatched. CDR3 DNA sequence: TGTGCCAGCAGTCGTTCCGGGACAGGGAGTAAGCCCCAGCATTTT. This encodes CASSRSGTGSKPQHF.

The genes are TRBV28 and TRBJ2-3; D perhaps matches TRBD2 (6 bases). Trimming cost V 8 bases and J 6 bases, with 12 bases left between them. The CDR3 extends over 12 amino acids. The germline CDR1 and CDR2 sequences are MDHEN and SYDVKM. The CDR3 DNA sequence: TGTGCCAGCGGCCGACTAGAGGATACGCAGTATTTT. This gives the protein CASGRLEDTQYF.

V usage is TRBV7-2 and J usage is TRBJ2-5; D unclear. CDR1 SGHTA and CDR2 FQGNSA come from the germline V gene. V shed 1 base and J shed 2 bases, with 8 bases lying between them. The CDR3 length is 14 residues. The CDR3 DNA follows: TGTGCCAGCAGCTTAGTGGGTTGGCAAGAGACCCAGTACTTC. This codes for CASSLVGWQETQYF.

CDR3 region: CASSPGDRWEQYF. The DNA of the CDR3 is TGTGCCAGCTCACCAGGGGACAGGTGGGAGCAGTACTTC. This chain joins TRBV18 and TRBJ2-7; 8 nucleotides agree with TRBD1. Trimming at V came to 2 bases and at J to 7 bases, leaving 4 bases not matched to a gene. CDR3 size: 13 residues. Looked up from germline, CDR1 is KGHSH and CDR2 is LQKENI.

The chain employs TRBV6-5 and TRBJ1-2; no firm D call. This CDR3 region has 14 residues. The ends were cut back, 3 bases at V and 6 bases at J, with 14 bases in the middle. In germline, CDR1 is MNHEY, CDR2 SVGAGI. CDR3 region: CASSYFGKPNGYTF. For the CDR3, the DNA is TGTGCCAGCAGTTATTTCGGGAAACCAAATGGCTACACCTTC.

The chain couples TRBV15 to TRBJ1-6, with D hard to call. Germline CDR1 LNHNV, CDR2 YYDKDF (reference sequence). Trimming pared 5 bases from V and 0 bases from J, leaving 8 bases between. This CDR3 has 15 amino acids. This chain's CDR3 is CATSLNPSYNSPLHF. The CDR3 DNA reads as TGTGCCACCAGCCTCAACCCCTCCTATAATTCACCCCTCCACTTT.

In DNA form, the CDR3 reads TGCAGCGTTGTAAGCCAGGGAGAAACTGGAAACACCATATATTTT. Amino acids: CSVVSQGETGNTIYF. The V call is TRBV29-1, the J call TRBJ1-3, with D tentatively TRBD1 (5 bases). Trimming took off 4 bases at V and 2 bases at J, with 15 bases between the two ends. The germline CDR1 and CDR2 sequences are SQVTM and ANQGSEA. There are 15 residues in the CDR3. The whole variable domain, remainder taken from reference TRBV29-1 and TRBJ1-3, is SAVISQKPSRDICQRGTSLTIQCQVDSQVTMMFWYRQQPGQSLTLIATANQGSEATYESGFVIDKFPISRPNLTFSTLTVSNMSPEDSSIYLCSVVSQGETGNTIYFGEGSWLTVV.

This clone was counted a single time. The chain links TRBV5-1 to TRBJ2-1, with 12 bases aligning to TRBD2. Losses at the gene ends were 6 bases for V and 8 bases for J; bases not matched to a gene: 12. The CDR3 loop spans 16 amino acids. The germline V gene encodes CDR1 SGHRS and CDR2 YFSETQ. CDR3 sequence reads: CASIRRLAGASDEQFF. CDR3 DNA sequence: TGCGCCAGCATCCGTCGACTAGCGGGGGCTTCGGATGAGCAGTTCTTC.

On this clone: Distinct nucleotide sequences in the sample also encode this CDR3. This chain uses TRBV11-2 with TRBJ2-7, with a weak D call TRBD2 (6 bases). The CDR3 totals 14 residues. Germline-derived CDR1 and CDR2 are SGHAT and FQNNGV. V shed 0 bases and J shed 4 bases, with 10 bases lying between them. The CDR3 spells CASSLERGAYEQYF. CDR3 DNA: TGTGCCAGCAGCTTAGAGCGGGGCGCGTACGAGCAGTACTTC.

This clone was seen just once. As DNA, the CDR3 is TGTGCCAGCAGCCAAGTGGCAGGTAATGAGCAGTTCTTC. It is translated as CASSQVAGNEQFF. This sequence joins TRBV3-1 (or the pseudogene TRBV3-2) and TRBJ2-1; D remains unclear. V dropped 1 base and J dropped 7 bases, with 8 bases sitting between them. The CDR3 runs to 13 residues. Germline V CDR1 and CDR2: LGHDT, YNNKEL (reference sequence).

The V call is TRBV5-8, the J call TRBJ1-3; maybe TRBD1 (5 bases). The CDR3 consists of 16 residues. V was clipped by 0 bases and J by 1 base, with 11 bases between them. CDR1 and CDR2 from the germline V gene are SGHTS and YDEGEE. The CDR3 DNA sequence: TGTGCCAGCAGCTTGGGCCCGGGGACGTCTGGAAACACCATATATTTT. This encodes CASSLGPGTSGNTIYF. Together with reference TRBV5-8 and TRBJ1-3, the CDR3 gives the full variable domain: EAGVTQSPTHLIKTRGQQATLRCSPISGHTSVYWYQQALGLGLQFLLWYDEGEERNRGNFPPRFSGRQFPNYSSELNVNALELEDSALYLCASSLGPGTSGNTIYFGEGSWLTVV.

V usage is TRBV11-2 and J usage is TRBJ2-3, with 12 bases lining up with TRBD2. The CDR3 runs 17 residues. Germline values: CDR1 SGHAT, CDR2 FQNNGV. With 7 bases clipped from V and 1 base from J, the junction kept 9 bases outside the gene matches. CDR3 sequence (DNA): TGTGCCAGCACCAACCTAGCGGGGGGGCCGGGCACAGATACGCAGTATTTT. Its translation is CASTNLAGGPGTDTQYF.

The CDR3 bases are TGTGCCAGTAGTATCCAGGGTTCCTACGAGCAGTACTTC. Its protein product is CASSIQGSYEQYF. The chain links TRBV19 to TRBJ2-7, with D possibly matching TRBD1 (5 bases). Germline CDR1 and CDR2: LNHDA and SQIVND (reference sequence). This CDR3 has 13 amino acids. Trimming cost V 3 bases and J 1 base, with 7 bases left between them.

The CDR3 DNA reads TGTGCCAGCAGCCCGGGACAGGGAGGTGGCTACACCTTC. This encodes CASSPGQGGGYTF. The V gene is TRBV12-3 or TRBV12-4, the J gene TRBJ1-2, with 9 bases that match TRBD1. The CDR3 totals 13 residues. V gave up 6 bases and J gave up 7 bases; unmatched junction bases: 6.